Included here is one TCR beta chain sequence, with context. The junction and the germline gene differ at one end; a read error may be behind it. The source material, RNA transcripts, was used to amplify TCR beta CDR3 regions. The HTBI primer set served for first-round RT-PCR of the TCR CDR3. TCRdb redid the calling of the multiplex PCR reads with MiXCR, one entry per CDR3 protein. The data show approximately 370,000 distinct CDR3 sequences, roughly a sixth seen once. This CDR3 is 16 amino acids long. CDR1 and CDR2 from the germline V gene are MDHEN and SYDVKM. The sample is drawn from a study of T cells in Graves' hyperthyroidism and ophthalmopathy.

The chain is built from TRBV28 and TRBJ2-1; 9 bases align to TRBD2. Source material: blood. This TCR derives from a woman under 40 with Graves' hyperthyroidism that later progressed to Graves' ophthalmopathy. This CDR3 is CASSLSSGSFGNEHFF. The CDR3 DNA is TGTGCCAGCAGTTTGAGTAGCGGGAGTTTTGGCAATGAGCATTTCTTC.